This T cell receptor beta chain derives from a study of regulatory T cells in long-lasting Graves disease (dated by TCRdb to 2020 to 2023). Regarding the research as a whole: Persistent Graves' disease was defined as persistently positive TSH receptor autoantibodies together with antithyroid drug treatment for over 5 years. Peripheral blood TCR sequencing and RNA sequencing compared persistent Graves' disease patients with newly diagnosed Graves' disease patients. The study took place in China and was registered as a clinical trial. A total of about 33 samples were covered by TCR sequencing, comprising approximately 13 persistent and some 20 newly diagnosed Graves' disease patients. On average, persistent Graves' disease patients in the clinical cohort had been on antithyroid drugs for around ten years.

What this sample's time point label stands for: persistent/refractory GD, antithyroid drugs over 5 years with positive TRAb. RNA was extracted from PBMCs in TRIzol for both TCR sequencing and RNA sequencing. The diagnosis of Graves' disease followed American Thyroid Association guidelines. Patients for the study were recruited at an endocrinology department in Xi'an, China. From each patient, around 8.3 milliliters of peripheral blood was collected into an EDTA anticoagulant tube. Ficoll Paque Plus density gradient separation was used to isolate PBMCs, and no further T cell sorting was done. An Agilent 2100 Bioanalyzer and agarose gel were used to check RNA quality, and a NanoDrop 2000 was used to measure RNA concentration. Compared with germline, V lacks 5 bases and J lacks 8 bases; bases without a gene match: 7. CDR1 and CDR2, looked up from the germline V gene, are SGHVS and FNYEAQ. The CDR3, from cysteine to phenylalanine, totals 14 residues. The sequence is cut down to CDR3 DNA, 42 bases in frame from base 1.

The library was generated by multiplex PCR. These reads were obtained on an Illumina HiSeq 4000. TCR beta libraries were built with iRepertoire HTBI primers and Arm-PCR amplification of CDR3 regions. Before sequencing, the PCR products went through gel purification. The original methods were these. A total of 62 TRBV and more than twelve TRBJ segments were identified across samples and were used for gene usage analysis of CDR3 amino acid clonotypes. COPE and FqMerger were used to merge the filtered high-quality paired reads into contigs. BLAST was used to align contigs to IMGT TRBV, TRBD and TRBJ reference genes, with CDR3 defined following IMGT. Any clonotype with a frequency above 0.1% was classified as a highly expanded clone. Shannon entropy served as the measure of repertoire diversity, while the Gini coefficient captured V-J evenness. Public clonotypes were defined as clonotypes shared by more than one individual. TCRdb's own reprocessing of the public reads used fastp at Q25 and MiXCR and kept productive beta chains. Rows merge per CDR3 protein into single entries with the most common DNA and genes. None of the V and J calls come from the authors' own analysis; TCRdb made them. The sample has 400,000 or so distinct CDR3 sequences on record, around a quarter of them singletons. The ten largest clones add up to approximately 28% of the sample.

Paper-wide results and their limitations: Preferential use of TRBV28, TRBJ1-2 and TRBJ2-5 was observed in persistent disease, whereas TRBV20-1 and TRBJ2-1 were favored in newly diagnosed disease. Only peripheral blood was studied, because thyroid tissue, the primary lesion, was inaccessible. The small sample size was acknowledged by the authors as a limitation that may reduce accuracy. Persistent Graves' disease patients showed lower TCR Shannon entropy and fewer highly expanded clones than newly diagnosed patients, suggesting clonal expansion. Sequencing and analysis were restricted to the TCR beta chain. A larger number of public clonotypes was shared among persistent patients (about 2,700) than among newly diagnosed patients (approximately 1,000).

The table lists this clonotype with a few counts. Its antigen remains unidentified. No base quality values were provided; no much bigger clone lies one nucleotide off. The sequence was obtained from a female donor with Graves disease. The sequence is built from TRBV7-6 and TRBJ2-2, with 8 middle bases fitting TRBD1. Sequences were derived from peripheral blood mononuclear cells (PBMCs), sampled when the disease was refractory, from a patient treated with antithyroid drugs. In nucleotides, the sequence is TGTGCCAGCAGCCATTCAGGGGGCCCGGGGGAGCTGTTTTTT. It translates to CASSHSGGPGELFF.